This entry lists 19 T cell receptor beta chains sequenced from one sample in a study of cytomegalovirus exposure and HLA in healthy donors. Use of 60 Vbeta and 13 Jbeta primers characterized the PCR. Clones were read by immunoSEQ multiplex PCR, and TCRdb kept only the in-frame ones, dropping some. This table holds about 140,000 clones, about four fifths found once. Sequenced material: PBMCs. The receptors shown here come from a man aged 25-45 years in good health and CMV-seronegative.

This sequence joins TRBV30 and TRBJ2-7; 13 bases line up with TRBD2. CDR3 length equals 18 residues. V lost 5 bases to trimming and J lost 2 bases; unmatched junction nucleotides: 15. From germline, CDR1 is GTSNPN and CDR2 SVGIG (reference sequence). CDR3 in amino acids: CAWLPSGFGTSGTYEQYF. For the CDR3, the DNA is TGTGCCTGGCTGCCTTCGGGGTTCGGGACTAGCGGGACCTACGAGCAGTACTTC.

This chain links TRBV7-9 with TRBJ2-1, with 9 nucleotides matching TRBD1. This CDR3 comprises 15 residues. The germline gives CDR1 SEHNR, CDR2 FQNEAQ (reference sequence). V dropped 4 bases and J dropped 5; count of bases not matched to a gene: 6. The CDR3 spells CASSSYRDRDNEQFF. Written as DNA, the CDR3 is TGTGCCAGCAGCTCTTACAGGGACAGGGACAATGAGCAGTTCTTC.

CDR3 residues: CASSIAAGAGEPQHF. The CDR3 nucleotides are TGTGCCAGTAGTATAGCGGCGGGGGCGGGCGAGCCCCAGCATTTT. The genes are TRBV19 and TRBJ1-5, with a possible D match to TRBD1 (6 bases). From germline, CDR1 is LNHDA and CDR2 SQIVND (reference sequence). V was shortened by 1 base and J by 8 bases, with 15 bases between the two germline ends. This CDR3 is 15 amino acids long.

V gene TRBV4-1 combines with J gene TRBJ2-3, with 10 bases matching TRBD2. The trim removed 3 bases at V and 4 bases at J, leaving 10 bases unmatched. The V gene's germline CDR1 is MGHRA and CDR2 YSYEKL. The CDR3 extends over 17 amino acids. The CDR3 sequence: CASSQQSSGGFADTQYF. In DNA, the CDR3 is TGCGCCAGCAGCCAGCAATCTAGCGGGGGCTTCGCAGATACGCAGTATTTT.

The rearrangement uses TRBV28 and TRBJ2-7, with D perhaps matching TRBD1 (5 bases). Germline V gives CDR1 MDHEN, CDR2 SYDVKM. The V end lost 8 bases, the J end lost 2 bases, and 7 bases lay between the germline ends. The length of the CDR3 is 11 residues. The CDR3 protein is CASRQTYEQYF. The CDR3 DNA is TGTGCCAGCCGACAGACCTACGAGCAGTACTTC.

The chain links TRBV19 to TRBJ1-2; no definite D call. V shed 4 bases and J shed 2 bases, with 11 bases lying between them. The length of the CDR3 is 14 residues. The germline V gene has CDR1 LNHDA and CDR2 SQIVND (reference sequence). The CDR3 nucleotides read TGTGCCAGTAGTACCCCACTGGAGAACTATGGCTACACCTTC. It is translated as CASSTPLENYGYTF. The whole variable domain, remainder taken from reference TRBV19 and TRBJ1-2, is DGGITQSPKYLFRKEGQNVTLSCEQNLNHDAMYWYRQDPGQGLRLIYYSQIVNDFQKGDIAEGYSVSREKKESFPLTVTSAQKNPTAFYLCASSTPLENYGYTFGSGTRLTVV.

The chain employs TRBV11-2 and TRBJ2-3, with 7 bases matching TRBD2. V lost 5 bases and J lost 1; bases outside the gene matches: 3. The length of the CDR3 is 14 residues. From germline, CDR1 is SGHAT and CDR2 FQNNGV. The CDR3 is CASSPTSGTDTQYF. DNA of the CDR3: TGTGCCAGCAGCCCCACTAGCGGCACAGATACGCAGTATTTT.

J is TRBJ2-2 and V is TRBV21-1; the table's D call, TRBD1, was not checked against the DNA. TRBV21-1 is given as a pseudogene. The CDR3 loop spans 14 amino acids. The CDR3 is CASSRGQNTGELFF. The CDR3 DNA reads TGTGCCAGCAGCCGGGGACAGAACACCGGGGAGCTGTTTTTT.

This clone was seen more than once but under ten times. The V gene is TRBV19, the J gene TRBJ2-7; 9 bases are a match to TRBD2. The CDR3 spans 14 residues. J was trimmed by 2 bases and V by 6 bases; bases with no gene match: 5. Germline loops: CDR1 LNHDA, CDR2 SQIVND (reference sequence). As DNA, the CDR3 is TGTGCCAGTAGCCGCCTAGCGGGGACCTACGAGCAGTACTTC. This gives the protein CASSRLAGTYEQYF.

The chain employs TRBV6-1 and TRBJ1-3; D uncertain. V dropped 0 bases and J dropped 1 base, with 10 bases sitting between them. Germline lookup yields CDR1 MNHNS and CDR2 SASEGT. The length of the CDR3 is 16 residues. CDR3: CASSEAHLTSGNTIYF. The CDR3 nucleotides are TGTGCCAGCAGTGAAGCCCACTTAACTTCTGGAAACACCATATATTTT.

V gene TRBV4-1 combines with J gene TRBJ2-5; 8 nucleotides match TRBD1. Per germline, CDR1 MGHRA and CDR2 YSYEKL. The CDR3 is 16 residues long. After removal of 3 bases from V and 1 base from J, the junction contained 7 bases not matched to a gene. CDR3 nucleotide sequence: TGCGCCAGCAGCCATGCCGGGACAGGATTCCAAGAGACCCAGTACTTC. It yields the protein CASSHAGTGFQETQYF.

This chain links TRBV5-4 with TRBJ2-7; 7 bases map to TRBD1. V shed 4 bases, J shed 3 bases, and the junction held 10 bases outside the gene matches. Germline CDR1 reads SGHNT; CDR2 reads YYREEE (reference sequence). The CDR3 totals 15 residues. The CDR3 sequence is CASSPTGAPIYEQYF. DNA for the CDR3: TGTGCCAGCAGCCCAACAGGGGCCCCCATCTACGAGCAGTACTTC.

This sequence joins TRBV19 and TRBJ1-6, with D tentatively TRBD1 (6 bases). The V and J ends lost 3 bases and 5 bases respectively, with 20 bases between them. Germline CDR1 LNHDA, CDR2 SQIVND (reference sequence). The CDR3 totals 18 residues. In DNA, the CDR3 is TGTGCCAGTAGTATGGCCCGGGGGGCGAGGGTCGATAATTCACCCCTCCACTTT. Translated, it gives CASSMARGARVDNSPLHF. The whole variable domain, filled in from reference TRBV19 and TRBJ1-6, reads DGGITQSPKYLFRKEGQNVTLSCEQNLNHDAMYWYRQDPGQGLRLIYYSQIVNDFQKGDIAEGYSVSREKKESFPLTVTSAQKNPTAFYLCASSMARGARVDNSPLHFGNGTRLTVT.

The V gene is TRBV7-9, the J gene TRBJ2-3; D remains ambiguous. CDR3 size: 13 residues. Germline lookup yields CDR1 SEHNR and CDR2 FQNEAQ (reference sequence). V dropped 7 bases and J dropped 1 base, with 9 bases sitting between them. The DNA of the CDR3 is TGTGCCAGCACCTTTGAGGGCACAGATACGCAGTATTTT. Protein sequence: CASTFEGTDTQYF.

The chain couples TRBV27 to TRBJ2-5; maybe TRBD1 (6 bases). V lost 5 bases to trimming and J lost 2 bases, with 15 bases between them. Looked up from germline, CDR1 is MNHEY and CDR2 is SMNVEV (reference sequence). The CDR3 totals 15 residues. For the CDR3, the DNA is TGTGCCAGCAGTCAATGGACGGGACAACAAGAGACCCAGTACTTC. It encodes CASSQWTGQQETQYF.

This clone appeared a few times. The rearrangement joins TRBV5-1 to TRBJ1-4; TRBD1 matches 8 bases. The CDR3 length is 14 residues. Germline CDR1 is SGHRS and CDR2 is YFSETQ. The ends lost 4 bases at V and 5 bases at J; junction bases unmatched: 4. In nucleotides, the CDR3 is TGCGCCAGCAGCATAGGACAGGGAAATGAAAAACTGTTTTTT. It yields the protein CASSIGQGNEKLFF.

The chain is built from TRBV6-4 and TRBJ2-5, with TRBD2 as a possible D gene (7 bases). V was cut by 3 bases and J by 1 base, with 15 bases left in between. The CDR3 spans 16 residues. CDR1 is MRHNA and CDR2 is SNTAGT in the germline V gene. This chain's CDR3 is CASSEGGAGPQETQYF. DNA of the CDR3: TGTGCCAGCAGTGAAGGGGGGGCAGGACCCCAAGAGACCCAGTACTTC.

The chain links TRBV5-6 to TRBJ1-5, with D unresolved. Germline CDR1 SGHDT, CDR2 YYEEEE. V was shortened by 0 bases and J by 4 bases, with 14 bases between the two germline ends. This CDR3 is built from 16 residues. CDR3 region: CASSLGTGLRNQPQHF. In nucleotides, the CDR3 is TGTGCCAGCAGCTTGGGAACGGGTTTAAGGAATCAGCCCCAGCATTTT.

The chain joins TRBV28 to TRBJ1-4; no firm D call. The CDR3 covers 13 residues. Trimming took 5 bases from V and 4 from J, leaving 8 bases between them. The germline V gene has CDR1 MDHEN and CDR2 SYDVKM. CDR3 protein: CASSPSINEKLFF. Written as DNA, the CDR3 is TGTGCCAGCAGTCCATCTATTAATGAAAAACTGTTTTTT. The full variable domain, completed using reference TRBV28 and TRBJ1-4, is DVKVTQSSRYLVKRTGEKVFLECVQDMDHENMFWYRQDPGLGLRLIYFSYDVKMKEKGDIPEGYSVSREKKERFSLILESASTNQTSMYLCASSPSINEKLFFGSGTQLSVL.